These 26 T cell receptor beta chains originate from one sample sequenced in a study of beta chain features in type 1 diabetes. What was sequenced were expressed TCRB transcripts, since all of the isolated RNA had been reverse transcribed. Sequencing used immunoSEQ multiplex PCR; TCRdb keeps in-frame clones, though not all of them. The table has about 99,000 clones, under 30% seen once. These receptors' antigens are unknown. Notes on the study in general: All four CD4+ subsets from Type 1 diabetes patients carried moderately but significantly shorter TCRB CDR3s.

Input material: central memory CD4+ T cells from blood. Receptor source: a woman younger than 30 with type 1 diabetes.

The J gene is TRBJ1-5, the V gene TRBV5-1; D not resolved. The germline CDR1 and CDR2 sequences are SGHRS and YFSETQ. The CDR3 is 14 residues long. V was cut by 1 base and J by 6 bases, with 11 bases left in between. CDR3: CASSLIGGSQPQHF. CDR3 DNA: TGCGCCAGCAGCTTGATAGGAGGCAGTCAGCCCCAGCATTTT.

This clone was detected a few times. The chain has TRBV7-2 and TRBJ1-1, with a tentative D call TRBD1 (5 bases). The CDR3 is made up of 17 amino acids. The germline gives CDR1 SGHTA, CDR2 FQGNSA. V was shortened by 1 base and J by 0 bases, with 15 bases between the two germline ends. In DNA form, the CDR3 reads TGTGCCAGCAGCTTAGGGAGGGGCTTTCCGATGAACACTGAAGCTTTCTTT. Translating gives CASSLGRGFPMNTEAFF.

This clone was detected only a few times. The chain is built from TRBV10-1 and TRBJ2-1; 7 bases agree with TRBD2. CDR3 size: 13 residues. Trimming took 9 bases from V and 6 from J; bases not matched to a gene: 8. Germline V lookup: CDR1 WNHNN, CDR2 SYGVQD (reference sequence). CDR3 nucleotides: TGCGCCAGTTCAGCGGGATCCCTCAATGAGCAGTTCTTC. Protein sequence: CASSAGSLNEQFF.

The rearrangement links TRBV18 to TRBJ1-3; maybe TRBD1 (6 bases). The CDR3 is 14 residues long. V gave up 4 bases and J gave up 4 bases, with 11 bases separating them. Looked up from germline, CDR1 is KGHSH and CDR2 is LQKENI. Here the CDR3 reads CASSQGQQGNTIYF. Here the CDR3 DNA reads TGTGCCAGCTCACAAGGACAGCAGGGAAACACCATATATTTT.

The V gene is TRBV6-1, the J gene TRBJ2-7, with TRBD2 matching over 8 bases. After removal of 6 bases from V and 4 bases from J, the junction contained 11 bases not matched to a gene. Germline CDR1 reads MNHNS; CDR2 reads SASEGT. The CDR3 has 15 residues. The CDR3 protein is CASSYTSGGPYEQYV. The DNA of the CDR3 is TGTGCCAGCAGCTACACTAGCGGAGGGCCTTACGAGCAGTACGTC.

The V gene is TRBV4-2, the J gene TRBJ2-7, with D possibly matching TRBD1 (7 bases). The length of the CDR3 is 15 residues. Germline-derived CDR1 and CDR2 are LGHNA and YNFKEQ. The germline V and J ends were trimmed by 0 bases and 3 bases, with 12 bases remaining between them. This CDR3 is CASSQEGQGGYEQYF. DNA for the CDR3: TGTGCCAGCAGCCAAGAGGGGCAGGGGGGCTACGAGCAGTACTTC.

The V call is TRBV5-8, the J call TRBJ2-5; a possible D gene is TRBD2 (5 bases). CDR1 is SGHTS and CDR2 is YDEGEE in the germline V gene. CDR3 length: 14 residues. Trimming took 0 bases from V and 5 from J, leaving 11 bases between them. The CDR3 DNA follows: TGTGCCAGCAGCTTGGTTCTAGCCGCGGAGACCCAGTACTTC. Amino acids: CASSLVLAAETQYF.

V is TRBV7-8 and J is TRBJ2-5, with D possibly matching TRBD2 (6 bases). Germline assignment: CDR1 SGHVS and CDR2 FQNEAQ. Trimming took 10 bases from V and 1 from J, leaving 19 bases between them. CDR3 length: 15 amino acids. CDR3 nucleotides: TGTGCCACCGGGAGCGGGTTTGTAGCCCAAGAGACCCAGTACTTC. This translates into CATGSGFVAQETQYF.

This clone showed up just a few times. This rearrangement joins TRBV25-1 to TRBJ2-1; the match to TRBD2 covers 8 bases. Trimming took 8 bases from V and 8 from J; bases not matched to a gene: 8. CDR3 length equals 13 residues. Germline values: CDR1 MGHDK, CDR2 SYGVNS. The CDR3 DNA follows: TGTGCCAGCGGGACTAGTCGAACCGATGAGCAGTTCTTC. Translation: CASGTSRTDEQFF.

This clone has just a few counts. The chain couples TRBV6-5 to TRBJ1-5; 10 bases map to TRBD1. V was clipped by 2 bases and J by 5 bases; unmatched bases: 3. The germline CDR1 and CDR2 sequences are MNHEY and SVGAGI. This CDR3 is built from 15 residues. CDR3 amino acids: CASSYPGTGDQPQHF. CDR3 nucleotide sequence: TGTGCCAGCAGTTACCCCGGGACAGGGGATCAGCCCCAGCATTTT.

The V and J genes are TRBV19 and TRBJ2-1; 9 bases agree with TRBD1. The CDR3 length is 14 residues. The trim removed 4 bases at V and 8 bases at J, leaving 6 bases unmatched. Germline assignment: CDR1 LNHDA and CDR2 SQIVND (reference sequence). In DNA form, the CDR3 reads TGTGCCAGTAGTACACAGGGGGCTGGCGATGAGCAGTTCTTC. It is translated as CASSTQGAGDEQFF.

The chain carries TRBV6-5 and TRBJ1-2; a possible D gene is TRBD1 (6 bases). Trimming removed 0 bases from V and 7 bases from J, with 12 bases in between. This CDR3 region has 14 residues. Germline CDR1 reads MNHEY; CDR2 reads SVGAGI. CDR3 DNA: TGTGCCAGCAGTTACTCGAGGGCACAGGGTGGCTACACCTTC. This gives the protein CASSYSRAQGGYTF.

This rearrangement joins TRBV6-5 to TRBJ1-5; TRBD1 is a possible D gene (5 bases). Deletions cut 2 bases from V and 7 bases from J, with 12 bases between. CDR1 and CDR2 from the germline V gene are MNHEY and SVGAGI. This CDR3 spans 14 amino acids. CDR3 DNA: TGTGCCAGCAGTTACGGGGGGGACGGACAGCCCCAGCATTTT. The encoded protein is CASSYGGDGQPQHF.

This clone was found a few times. V is TRBV7-9 and J is TRBJ2-5; D perhaps matches TRBD2 (6 bases). Trimming cost V 2 bases and J 0 bases, with 10 bases left between them. The CDR3 totals 15 residues. The V gene's germline CDR1 is SEHNR and CDR2 FQNEAQ (reference sequence). CDR3 residues: CASSLRGGDQETQYF. CDR3 DNA: TGTGCCAGCAGCTTACGGGGCGGGGACCAAGAGACCCAGTACTTC.

This clone was counted only a few times. The rearrangement links TRBV7-8 to TRBJ2-7; TRBD2 is a possible D gene (6 bases). The germline gives CDR1 SGHVS, CDR2 FQNEAQ. V was pared by 5 bases and J by 2 bases, with 16 bases between. The CDR3 has 15 residues. CDR3 protein: CASSRGPGVTYEQYF. The DNA for the CDR3 is TGTGCCAGCAGCCGAGGACCGGGGGTCACCTACGAGCAGTACTTC.

The rearrangement joins TRBV2 to TRBJ1-5, with a weak D call TRBD1 (6 bases). Germline assignment: CDR1 SNHLY and CDR2 FYNNEI. This CDR3 comprises 14 residues. Between the trimmed V and J ends, which lost 5 bases and 1 base, there was a span of 9 bases. The chain's CDR3 is CASSPGTSNQPQHF. As DNA, the CDR3 is TGTGCCAGCAGTCCTGGGACAAGCAATCAGCCCCAGCATTTT.

This clone turned up a few times. The V gene is TRBV7-6, the J gene TRBJ2-7; TRBD2 matches at 7 bases. The CDR3 contains 13 residues. Germline CDR1 SGHVS, CDR2 FNYEAQ. V trimming: 5 bases; J trimming: 6 bases; junction bases outside the gene matches: 7. CDR3 bases: TGTGCCAGCAGCGAAGCGACTAGCAGCGAGCAGTACGTC. Protein sequence: CASSEATSSEQYV.

A few counts support this clone. V usage is TRBV30 and J usage is TRBJ2-1; the match to TRBD2 covers 9 bases. This CDR3 has 15 amino acids. Trimming removed 5 bases from V and 7 bases from J; junction bases left unmatched: 12. CDR1 and CDR2 from the germline V gene are GTSNPN and SVGIG (reference sequence). The CDR3 bases are TGTGCCTGGGCCCCAGGGACTAGCTTCTGGAATGAGCAGTTCTTC. Protein: CAWAPGTSFWNEQFF.

V and J are TRBV19 and TRBJ2-7, with D perhaps matching TRBD2 (5 bases). Trimming cost V 5 bases and J 1 base, with 15 bases left between them. This CDR3 has 15 amino acids. CDR1 is LNHDA and CDR2 is SQIVND in the germline V gene (reference sequence). CDR3 region: CASSAGRGTSYEQYF. CDR3 DNA sequence: TGTGCCAGTAGTGCTGGACGGGGAACATCCTACGAGCAGTACTTC.

This clone occurred a few times. The chain carries TRBV9 and TRBJ2-3; 10 nucleotides line up with TRBD1. Germline V lookup: CDR1 SGDLS, CDR2 YYNGEE. With V trimmed by 0 bases and J by 4 bases, 2 bases remained unmatched. The CDR3 spans 15 residues. CDR3 in amino acids: CASSVVGTGADTQYF. In DNA, the CDR3 is TGTGCCAGCAGCGTAGTCGGGACAGGGGCAGATACGCAGTATTTT.

The CDR3 coding sequence is TGCGCCAGCAGCTTGGGTAGGAGCTTCCAAGAGACCCAGTACTTC. As protein: CASSLGRSFQETQYF. The chain recombines TRBV5-1 with TRBJ2-5; D call uncertain. The CDR3 is made up of 15 amino acids. Looked up from germline, CDR1 is SGHRS and CDR2 is YFSETQ. V lost 0 bases and J lost 1, with 10 bases in between.

The chain recombines TRBV25-1 with TRBJ2-1; D might be TRBD1 (6 bases). Germline CDR1 reads MGHDK; CDR2 reads SYGVNS. Trimming shortened V by 2 bases and J by 4 bases, and 12 bases separated the two germline ends. The CDR3 runs to 15 residues. The CDR3 here is CASSEHGTTYNEQFF. DNA for the CDR3: TGTGCCAGCAGTGAACATGGGACAACTTACAATGAGCAGTTCTTC. The complete variable domain, with remaining parts taken from reference TRBV25-1 and TRBJ2-1, reads EADIYQTPRYLVIGTGKKITLECSQTMGHDKMYWYQQDPGMELHLIHYSYGVNSTEKGDLSSESTVSRIRTEHFPLTLESARPSHTSQYLCASSEHGTTYNEQFFGPGTRLTVL.

This clone was picked up a small number of times. The CDR3 DNA follows: TGCGCCAGCAGCTTTGGGGGGACAGGAGCTTTCTTT. This sequence encodes CASSFGGTGAFF. The chain couples TRBV5-1 to TRBJ1-1; 8 bases fit TRBD1. The CDR3 consists of 12 residues. V gave up 2 bases and J gave up 10 bases; unmatched junction bases: 4. The germline CDR1 and CDR2 sequences are SGHRS and YFSETQ.

The chain combines TRBV5-1 with TRBJ2-1; tentative D call: TRBD1 (6 bases). V shed 4 bases and J shed 2 bases, with 19 bases lying between them. CDR1 SGHRS and CDR2 YFSETQ come from the germline V gene. CDR3 length equals 17 residues. CDR3 sequence (DNA): TGCGCCAGCAGCCTAAGACCAACAGGGTCGGCCTACAATGAGCAGTTCTTC. This gives the protein CASSLRPTGSAYNEQFF.

This rearrangement joins TRBV7-2 to TRBJ2-7; D gene ambiguous. Looked up from germline, CDR1 is SGHTA and CDR2 is FQGNSA. The ends were cut back, 2 bases at V and 6 bases at J, with 5 bases in the middle. The CDR3 contains 11 residues. The CDR3 DNA sequence: TGTGCCAGCAGCTTATGGAGCGAGCAGTACTTC. This codes for CASSLWSEQYF.

This clone was observed a handful of times. This sequence joins TRBV30 and TRBJ2-2; 11 bases align to TRBD2. J lost 4 bases, V lost 4 bases, and 5 bases had no gene match. Germline V gives CDR1 GTSNPN, CDR2 SVGIG (reference sequence). This CDR3 contains 15 residues. CDR3 coding DNA: TGTGCCTGGATTTCCGGGACTAGCGGCACCGGGGAGCTGTTTTTT. This translates into CAWISGTSGTGELFF.